A selection of T cell receptor beta chains follows, all from one sample in a study of long-term antiretroviral therapy in people with HIV. Repertoires were generated with immunoSEQ multiplex PCR, while TCRdb's copy carries only in-frame clones and drops some. The sample includes roughly 24,000 clones, nearly 90% seen only once; the top ten take just under 6.5%. Source: unsorted PBMCs, taken 0.6 years after starting antiretroviral therapy. The receptors were gathered from a man in his 60s with HIV. Both conserved end residues are part of each CDR3. The D gene is left open where the match is weak. Clone size is not always given. Where it is, it says once, few, many or a class for expanded clones.

D gene	J gene	clone size	V gene	CDR3 protein	CDR3 DNA
.	TRBJ1-6	.	TRBV27	CASSLSANLRFNSPLHF	TGTGCCAGCAGTTTATCGGCCAACCTACGCTTCAATTCACCCCTCCACTTT
TRBD2	TRBJ2-7	.	TRBV9	CASSVAGGFYEQYF	TGTGCCAGCAGCGTAGCGGGGGGGTTCTACGAGCAGTACTTC
TRBD1	TRBJ2-2	.	TRBV5-1	CASSRDRNTGELFF	TGCGCCAGCAGTCGGGACAGGAACACCGGGGAGCTGTTTTTT
TRBD1	TRBJ1-1	.	TRBV9	CASSPRGQGEAEAFF	TGTGCCAGCAGCCCTAGGGGGCAGGGGGAGGCTGAAGCTTTCTTT
.	TRBJ2-3	.	TRBV28	CASSYLGGNTQYF	TGTGCCAGCAGCTATCTGGGGGGTAATACGCAGTATTTT
.	TRBJ1-2	.	TRBV9	CASSTPPWYGYTF	TGTGCCAGCAGCACCCCCCCGTGGTATGGCTACACCTTC
.	TRBJ1-1	.	TRBV4-3	CASSQEILGFRLNTEAFF	TGCGCCAGCAGCCAAGAAATTTTGGGGTTCAGGCTAAACACTGAAGCTTTCTTT
.	TRBJ1-6	few	TRBV7-3	CASSLEGSPLHF	TGTGCCAGCAGCTTAGAGGGTTCACCCCTCCACTTT
TRBD2	TRBJ2-3	.	TRBV30	CAWDTSGGGTDTQYF	TGTGCCTGGGACACTAGCGGGGGGGGCACAGATACGCAGTATTTT
.	TRBJ2-2	.	TRBV9	CASSVYRASNTGELFF	TGTGCCAGCAGCGTCTACAGGGCCTCGAACACCGGGGAGCTGTTTTTT
TRBD1	TRBJ2-1	.	TRBV9	CASSTSIGTDYNEQFF	TGTGCCAGCAGCACTTCGATTGGGACAGACTACAATGAGCAGTTCTTC
TRBD2	TRBJ2-7	.	TRBV18	CASSLGTSGIVRYEQYF	TGTGCCAGCTCACTCGGGACTAGCGGGATCGTCAGGTACGAGCAGTACTTC
.	TRBJ1-1	.	TRBV19	CASSMTVANTEAFF	TGTGCCAGTAGTATGACAGTAGCGAACACTGAAGCTTTCTTT
.	TRBJ2-5	.	TRBV5-1	CASSLGVQETQYF	TGCGCCAGCAGCCTAGGGGTCCAAGAGACCCAGTACTTC
TRBD2	TRBJ2-5	.	TRBV9	CASTNQGLAGRGETQYF	TGTGCCAGCACCAATCAGGGACTAGCGGGACGAGGGGAGACCCAGTACTTC
TRBD2	TRBJ2-5	.	TRBV5-1	CASSLAGGETQYF	TGCGCCAGCAGCTTAGCGGGAGGGGAGACCCAGTACTTC
.	TRBJ2-1	.	TRBV18	CASSPSGFYNEQFF	TGTGCCAGCTCACCATCAGGCTTCTACAATGAGCAGTTCTTC
TRBD1	TRBJ2-7	.	TRBV27	CASSSRDSGYEQYF	TGTGCCAGCAGTTCCCGGGACAGCGGCTACGAGCAGTACTTC
.	TRBJ2-7	.	TRBV30	CAWSVLEGYLYEQYF	TGTGCCTGGAGTGTACTAGAGGGGTATCTCTACGAGCAGTACTTC
.	TRBJ2-4	few	TRBV4-1	CASSPVPLRVGNIQYF	TGCGCCAGCAGCCCCGTACCCCTAAGGGTGGGAAACATTCAGTACTTC
TRBD2	TRBJ2-3	.	TRBV27	CASSFSPASGVDTQYF	TGTGCCAGCAGTTTTTCTCCGGCTAGCGGGGTAGATACGCAGTATTTT
TRBD1	TRBJ2-7	once	TRBV7-2	CASSRSTGTGVGQYF	TGTGCCAGCAGCCGAAGTACCGGGACAGGGGTGGGGCAGTACTTC
TRBD1	TRBJ2-7	.	TRBV5-1	CASRPGTGAAYEQYF	TGCGCCAGCAGACCTGGGACAGGGGCAGCCTACGAGCAGTACTTC
.	TRBJ2-2	.	TRBV9	CASSVVGQDTGELFF	TGTGCCAGCAGCGTAGTAGGGCAGGACACCGGGGAGCTGTTTTTT
TRBD1	TRBJ1-5	.	TRBV28	CASSPWGQGEDQPQHF	TGTGCCAGCAGTCCCTGGGGACAGGGAGAGGATCAGCCCCAGCATTTT
.	TRBJ1-4	.	TRBV4-3	CASSQRTANQGVGEKLFF	TGCGCCAGCAGCCAGAGGACGGCGAACCAGGGAGTTGGTGAAAAACTGTTTTTT
TRBD1	TRBJ2-7	.	TRBV4-1	CASSHKRDRGNYEQYF	TGCGCCAGCAGCCATAAAAGGGACAGGGGAAATTACGAGCAGTACTTC
.	TRBJ1-2	.	TRBV7-9	CASSRGGEGNYGYTF	TGTGCCAGCAGCAGAGGGGGTGAAGGCAACTATGGCTACACCTTC
TRBD1	TRBJ2-6	.	TRBV6-1	CASSDKGTGLWTGANVLTF	TGTGCCAGCAGTGACAAAGGGACAGGTCTTTGGACTGGGGCCAACGTCCTGACTTTC